The 14 T cell receptor beta chains presented below share a single source sample, sequenced in a study of shared clonotypes between healthy human individuals. The protocol was immunoSEQ multiplex PCR, while the TCRdb copy is restricted to in-frame clones and leaves out a portion. This sample has around 700,000 clones, with around 67% found just once. The sequenced material came from memory CD4+ T cells sorted from blood. Subset described: CD45RA-negative fraction. Every receptor here comes from a woman aged 25 to 39 in good health.

CDR3 in amino acids: CATRPPGGTEAFF. The CDR3, as DNA: TGTGCCACTCGACCCCCCGGGGGCACTGAAGCTTTCTTT. The rearrangement uses TRBV15 and TRBJ1-1; D is possibly TRBD1 (5 bases). The CDR3 consists of 13 residues. The ends were cut back, 9 bases at V and 4 bases at J, with 15 bases in the middle. Germline V gene lookup returns CDR1 LNHNV and CDR2 YYDKDF (reference sequence).

V and J are TRBV6-4 and TRBJ2-7; D is possibly TRBD2 (6 bases). Per germline, CDR1 MRHNA and CDR2 SNTAGT. There are 14 residues in the CDR3. Here the CDR3 reads CALLVAGSSYEQYF. The CDR3 DNA reads as TGTGCTCTTCTGGTTGCCGGGAGCTCCTACGAGCAGTACTTC.

This clone was seen ten or more times. This chain links TRBV19 with TRBJ2-7, with D tentatively TRBD1 or TRBD2 (5 bases each). The V gene's germline CDR1 is LNHDA and CDR2 SQIVND (reference sequence). V was clipped by 5 bases and J by 0 bases, with 14 bases between them. This CDR3 is 15 amino acids long. The CDR3 region has the DNA TGTGCCAGTAGTGGCCCGGGACGCCTCTCCTACGAGCAGTACTTC. Protein product: CASSGPGRLSYEQYF.

V gene TRBV29-1 combines with J gene TRBJ1-2; the D gene is possibly TRBD1 (5 bases). Trimming removed 4 bases from V and 4 bases from J, with 13 bases in between. Germline V gives CDR1 SQVTM, CDR2 ANQGSEA. CDR3 size: 13 residues. The CDR3 coding sequence is TGCAGCGTTGCCTCGGGGGTAGGCTATGGCTACACCTTC. Its protein is CSVASGVGYGYTF.

The chain carries TRBV14 and TRBJ2-2, with 7 nucleotides matching TRBD2. The CDR3 length is 16 residues. The germline V gene has CDR1 SGHDN and CDR2 FVKESK. V was clipped by 6 bases and J by 5 bases; unmatched bases: 12. The CDR3 here is CASRRSGEGRTGELFF. CDR3 bases: TGTGCCAGCAGACGTTCGGGGGAGGGTAGGACCGGGGAGCTGTTTTTT.

This clone has only a few counts. CDR3 sequence reads: CASSRGGGGNQPQHF. CDR3 DNA sequence: TGTGCCAGCAGCCGCGGGGGCGGGGGCAATCAGCCCCAGCATTTT. The gene calls are TRBV14 and TRBJ1-5; D possibly corresponds to TRBD1 (6 bases). Deletions cut 4 bases from V and 2 bases from J, with 12 bases between. The germline V gene encodes CDR1 SGHDN and CDR2 FVKESK. The length of the CDR3 is 15 residues.

In its sample, this clone was seen a few times. Other DNA sequences in the same sample also yield this CDR3. This chain links TRBV5-1 with TRBJ2-1; unclear D gene. The CDR3 runs 15 residues. V dropped 0 bases and J dropped 0 bases, with 7 bases sitting between them. Per germline, CDR1 SGHRS and CDR2 YFSETQ. The CDR3 spells CASSLDSFSYNEQFF. The DNA of the CDR3 is TGCGCCAGCAGCTTGGACAGCTTCTCCTACAATGAGCAGTTCTTC. Variable domain in full (rest from reference TRBV5-1 and TRBJ2-1): KAGVTQTPRYLIKTRGQQVTLSCSPISGHRSVSWYQQTPGQGLQFLFEYFSETQRNKGNFPGRFSGRQFSNSRSEMNVSTLELGDSALYLCASSLDSFSYNEQFFGPGTRLTVL.

The chain couples TRBV28 to TRBJ2-6; D gene ambiguous. Germline values: CDR1 MDHEN, CDR2 SYDVKM. V was clipped by 6 bases and J by 0 bases, with 6 bases between them. The CDR3 loop spans 14 amino acids. The DNA of the CDR3 is TGTGCCAGCAGACCCCGCTCTGGGGCCAACGTCCTGACTTTC. It yields the protein CASRPRSGANVLTF.

Of note for this clone: The sample has other DNA sequences that encode this CDR3 too. V gene TRBV28 combines with J gene TRBJ2-1, with no clear D. Germline V gene data show CDR1 as MDHEN and CDR2 as SYDVKM. V was shortened by 5 bases and J by 7 bases, with 12 bases between the two germline ends. The CDR3 runs 13 residues. The CDR3 loop is CASSLPVLNEQFF. The CDR3 coding sequence is TGTGCCAGCAGTCTCCCGGTATTGAATGAGCAGTTCTTC.

The rearrangement joins TRBV6-5 to TRBJ1-2; D gene uncertain. This CDR3 is built from 13 residues. Trimming left V 6 bases short and J 4 bases short, with 12 bases between. The germline CDR1 and CDR2 sequences are MNHEY and SVGAGI. In nucleotides, the CDR3 is TGTGCCAGCAGGGCAAAGATAGGCTATGGCTACACCTTC. This translates into CASRAKIGYGYTF.

The chain joins TRBV29-1 to TRBJ2-2; TRBD1 matches at 7 bases. The CDR3 consists of 13 residues. V shed 7 bases, J shed 3 bases, and the junction held 5 bases outside the gene matches. The V gene's germline CDR1 is SQVTM and CDR2 ANQGSEA. CDR3 loop: CSADRDDTGELFF. CDR3 nucleotide sequence: TGCAGCGCCGACAGGGATGACACCGGGGAGCTGTTTTTT.

The chain carries TRBV6-1 and TRBJ2-3; no clear D gene. V was cut by 5 bases and J by 0 bases, with 9 bases left in between. CDR1 and CDR2 from the germline V gene are MNHNS and SASEGT. This CDR3 has 14 amino acids. CDR3 residues: CASSPGPSTDTQYF. The CDR3 nucleotides read TGTGCCAGCAGTCCTGGACCTAGCACAGATACGCAGTATTTT.

The genes are TRBV5-1 and TRBJ2-7; 8 positions match TRBD1. CDR1 is SGHRS, CDR2 YFSETQ, per germline. The CDR3 spans 16 residues. Trimming at V came to 4 bases and at J to 5 bases, leaving 14 bases not matched to a gene. The chain's CDR3 is CASSAEPQGGFDEQYF. CDR3 DNA: TGCGCCAGCAGCGCAGAACCACAGGGGGGCTTTGACGAGCAGTACTTC.

V is TRBV11-2 and J is TRBJ1-1; no firm D call. Trimming cost V 2 bases and J 7 bases, with 14 bases left between them. Looked up from germline, CDR1 is SGHAT and CDR2 is FQNNGV. The CDR3 runs 14 residues. CDR3 nucleotide sequence: TGTGCCAGCAGCTTAATGACCGGTGGAGTTGAAGCTTTCTTT. It yields the protein CASSLMTGGVEAFF.